The present T cell receptor beta chain was sequenced within a study of beta chain features in type 1 diabetes. Background on the study: Examination covered fewer than 110 million sorted cells spanning all samples.

CDR3 length equals 14 residues. Trimming stripped 3 bases from V and 4 bases from J, with 12 bases between. The germline V gene has CDR1 MNHNS and CDR2 SASEGT. Study-level points and caveats: Within each of all four CD4+ subsets, Type 1 diabetes patients had TCRB CDR3s that were moderately but significantly shorter. Compared with healthy donors, patients appeared to share more similar naive, central memory and regulatory TCRB repertoires.

About this clone: Its antigen is still unknown.

Based on CD45RO/CCR7/CD25/CD127/CD95/CD27, CD4+ regulatory, stem cell-like memory, naive and central memory cells were sorted. Every sorted population was more than 95% pure. Expressed TCRB transcripts were sequenced after all isolated RNA was converted to cDNA. Sequencing used immunoSEQ multiplex PCR; TCRdb keeps in-frame clones, though not all of them. The sample carries 250,000 to 350,000 clones, over 12% recorded once. Material for sequencing was naive CD4+ T cells from blood. This chain joins TRBV6-1 and TRBJ1-2, with D unresolved. The sequence was obtained from a man between 18 and 35 years old with type 1 diabetes. CDR3 DNA sequence: TGTGCCAGCAGTGAGAGGGTACGGGCCTATGGCTACACCTTC. This sequence encodes CASSERVRAYGYTF.